The following is a T cell receptor beta chain sequence with its context. Its cognate antigen is unknown. The data are from a study of T cells expressing NK-cell markers. Whole-study findings and limits: The CD3+CD56-NKG2C+ fraction of several donors was likewise dominated by these clonotypes.

From the 5' RACE reads, TCRdb lists one entry per CDR3 protein and no DNA. The specimen's table records 300,000 to 500,000 distinct CDR3 sequences. CDR3 size: 15 residues. Germline lookup yields CDR1 SGHDN and CDR2 FVKESK. Sequenced sample: blood T cells: a sorted CD56 or NKG2C T cell subset, CD4+ or CD8+ T cells, or bulk PBMC T cells (not recorded which). The chain is built from TRBV14 and TRBJ1-3. The clonotype comes from a woman between 45 and 65 years old in good health. This CDR3 reads CASSDEVFDGNTIYF.